Shown below are 22 T cell receptor beta chains from a single sample sequenced in a study of blood T cell repertoires in COVID-19. Only in-frame clones appear in the TCRdb table, and some are missing; sequencing was by immunoSEQ multiplex PCR. This table holds roughly 350,000 clones, 91% found once. The sequencing input was peripheral blood. The receptors here all came from a woman under 30 who had recovered from COVID-19.

V and J are TRBV5-4 and TRBJ2-3; 13 nucleotides align to TRBD2. CDR1 SGHNT and CDR2 YYREEE come from the germline V gene (reference sequence). The CDR3 contains 16 residues. The V segment lost 2 bases and the J segment 4 bases; nucleotides outside the gene matches: 4. The CDR3 DNA reads as TGTGCCAGCAGCTTCGGACTAGCGGGAGCGGCAGATACGCAGTATTTT. It translates to CASSFGLAGAADTQYF.

This clone was counted once. This sequence joins TRBV9 and TRBJ2-1; TRBD1 matches 8 bases. CDR3 length: 14 residues. CDR1 and CDR2 (germline): SGDLS, YYNGEE. The V segment lost 4 bases and the J segment 2 bases; nucleotides outside the gene matches: 2. The CDR3 DNA is TGTGCCAGCAGCCTGGGACAGGCCTACAATGAGCAGTTCTTC. Translation gives CASSLGQAYNEQFF.

The V gene is TRBV14, the J gene TRBJ2-3, with 8 bases that match TRBD2. V gave up 4 bases and J gave up 3 bases; unmatched junction bases: 6. Germline V gene lookup returns CDR1 SGHDN and CDR2 FVKESK. The CDR3 has 15 amino acids. Here the CDR3 reads CASSPLAGGTDTQYF. The CDR3 bases are TGTGCCAGCAGCCCTCTCGCGGGAGGTACAGATACGCAGTATTTT.

V gene TRBV11-3 combines with J gene TRBJ2-5; tentatively, D is TRBD2 (5 bases). The CDR3 loop spans 14 amino acids. Trimming took 4 bases from V and 3 from J, leaving 12 bases between them. Germline CDR1 is SGHNT and CDR2 is YENEEA. The CDR3 spells CASSSRTFKETQYF. CDR3 DNA sequence: TGTGCCAGCAGCTCGCGGACTTTCAAAGAGACCCAGTACTTC.

The chain links TRBV6-2 or TRBV6-3 to TRBJ2-2; 8 bases match TRBD1. This CDR3 has 15 residues. Per the germline V gene, CDR1 is MNHEY and CDR2 is SVGEGT. With V trimmed by 5 bases and J by 5 bases, 7 bases remained unmatched. The CDR3 nucleotides are TGTGCCAGCAGTGCTAGGACAGGGCGGACCGGGGAGCTGTTTTTT. Encoded protein: CASSARTGRTGELFF.

V gene TRBV15 combines with J gene TRBJ2-5; TRBD2 matches at 7 bases. J was trimmed by 0 bases and V by 7 bases; bases with no gene match: 8. Germline assignment: CDR1 LNHNV and CDR2 YYDKDF (reference sequence). This CDR3 region has 15 residues. The CDR3 loop reads CATTPSGVNQETQYF. Written as DNA, the CDR3 is TGTGCCACCACCCCTAGCGGAGTAAACCAAGAGACCCAGTACTTC.

The gene calls are TRBV21-1 and TRBJ2-1; the table calls TRBD2, which could not be checked here. TRBV21-1 is marked as a pseudogene. The CDR3 is 17 amino acids. Here the CDR3 DNA reads TGTGCCAGCACGCTCCGATTTGGCTCTTCACTATACAATGAGCAGTTCTTC. Protein product: CASTLRFGSSLYNEQFF.

The chain carries TRBV19 and TRBJ1-1; D is unresolved. The CDR3 is 15 residues long. Germline V gene data show CDR1 as LNHDA and CDR2 as SQIVND (reference sequence). The V end lost 6 bases, the J end lost 1 base, and 15 bases lay between the germline ends. The CDR3 DNA is TGTGCCAGTAGGCTAGACCATCAGAAGAACACTGAAGCTTTCTTT. Translating gives CASRLDHQKNTEAFF. The whole variable domain, remainder taken from reference TRBV19 and TRBJ1-1, is DGGITQSPKYLFRKEGQNVTLSCEQNLNHDAMYWYRQDPGQGLRLIYYSQIVNDFQKGDIAEGYSVSREKKESFPLTVTSAQKNPTAFYLCASRLDHQKNTEAFFGQGTRLTVV.

The rearrangement links TRBV11-3 to TRBJ2-1, with TRBD2 matching 7 bases. J lost 5 bases, V lost 1 base, and 5 bases had no gene match. Per germline, CDR1 SGHNT and CDR2 YENEEA. The CDR3 has 15 amino acids. Here the CDR3 DNA reads TGTGCCAGCAGCTTAGGGGGGGGGAGAGACAATGAGCAGTTCTTC. The encoded protein is CASSLGGGRDNEQFF.

This sequence joins TRBV7-2 and TRBJ2-5; TRBD2 matches 8 bases. The CDR3 spans 15 residues. Unmatched junction bases numbered 10, after V lost 5 bases and J lost 5 bases. Germline V lookup: CDR1 SGHTA, CDR2 FQGNSA. The CDR3 DNA reads as TGTGCCAGCAGCCCCGGGGGGGGGAGTATGGAGACCCAGTACTTC. This translates into CASSPGGGSMETQYF.

This clone has a single count. The chain couples TRBV5-4 to TRBJ2-1, with no clear D. The CDR3 contains 13 residues. Germline V gene lookup returns CDR1 SGHNT and CDR2 YYREEE (reference sequence). The V end was cut by 0 bases, the J end by 7 bases, with 8 bases between. The CDR3, as DNA: TGTGCCAGCAGCTTGGCCCTCAGGAATGAGCAGTTCTTC. Translating gives CASSLALRNEQFF.

The rearrangement links TRBV4-1 to TRBJ2-3, with D possibly TRBD2 on 6 matching bases. Trimming pared 4 bases from V and 6 bases from J, leaving 20 bases between. This CDR3 is built from 16 residues. Germline loops: CDR1 MGHRA, CDR2 YSYEKL. CDR3 in amino acids: CASSLGGLTFGDTQYF. CDR3 sequence (DNA): TGCGCCAGCAGCCTTGGGGGACTCACGTTTGGGGATACGCAGTATTTT.

CDR3 sequence: CASSLLARRNEQFF. CDR3 bases: TGTGCCAGCAGTTTATTGGCGCGGAGGAATGAGCAGTTCTTC. V gene TRBV27 combines with J gene TRBJ2-1, with D maybe TRBD2 (5 bases). Germline V CDR1 and CDR2: MNHEY, SMNVEV (reference sequence). The CDR3 contains 14 residues. V lost 1 base, J lost 7 bases, and 11 bases lay in between.

The chain has TRBV19 and TRBJ2-5, with 7 bases fitting TRBD2. The V gene's germline CDR1 is LNHDA and CDR2 SQIVND (reference sequence). The junction had 13 bases not matched to a gene; V was cut back by 11 bases and J by 4 bases. The CDR3 consists of 14 residues. This chain's CDR3 is CAASAGPYSETQYF. The CDR3 coding sequence is TGTGCCGCATCAGCGGGGCCTTATTCAGAGACCCAGTACTTC.

V is TRBV29-1 and J is TRBJ2-5; 9 bases map to TRBD2. This CDR3 region has 14 residues. V gave up 3 bases and J gave up 3 bases; unmatched junction bases: 5. Germline values: CDR1 SQVTM, CDR2 ANQGSEA. CDR3 sequence: CSVERTSVEETQYF. The CDR3 DNA reads TGCAGCGTTGAGCGGACTAGCGTAGAAGAGACCCAGTACTTC.

This chain uses TRBV6-5 with TRBJ2-3; D remains ambiguous. Germline CDR1 reads MNHEY; CDR2 reads SVGAGI. The CDR3 has 14 residues. Trimming pared 6 bases from V and 5 bases from J, leaving 15 bases between. The CDR3 sequence: CASRVHQSGDTQYF. The DNA for the CDR3 is TGTGCCAGCAGGGTCCACCAGTCGGGAGATACGCAGTATTTT.

In the case of this clone: One end of the junction is discordant with germline, which a read error may explain. The chain joins TRBV24-1 to TRBJ2-3; 7 nucleotides match TRBD2. Germline lookup yields CDR1 KGHDR and CDR2 SFDVKD. The CDR3 is 12 residues long. As DNA, the CDR3 is TGTGCCACCGGTGACGGGGGGGATACGCAGTATTTT. Amino acids: CATGDGGDTQYF.

CDR3 residues: CASLPQGARGEAFF. The DNA of the CDR3 is TGTGCCAGTCTCCCACAGGGGGCGAGAGGTGAAGCTTTCTTT. The V and J genes are TRBV19 and TRBJ1-1, with 9 bases matching TRBD1. Germline CDR1 reads LNHDA; CDR2 reads SQIVND (reference sequence). The CDR3 contains 14 residues. V lost 8 bases and J lost 7; bases outside the gene matches: 11.

The chain joins TRBV6-5 to TRBJ2-2, with a possible D match to TRBD2 (6 bases). The CDR3 has 13 residues. Trimming took 10 bases from V and 1 from J, leaving 10 bases between them. CDR1 is MNHEY and CDR2 is SVGAGI in the germline V gene. The CDR3 region has the DNA TGTGCCACCGGGACTTTGAACACCGGGGAGCTGTTTTTT. Its protein is CATGTLNTGELFF.

This chain uses TRBV5-6 with TRBJ2-1; a possible D gene is TRBD1 (6 bases). The CDR3 extends over 15 amino acids. V was cut by 5 bases and J by 5 bases, with 17 bases left in between. Per germline, CDR1 SGHDT and CDR2 YYEEEE. CDR3 DNA: TGTGCCAGCAGGCGAAGGACAGTGTATGACAATGAGCAGTTCTTC. Translating it yields CASRRRTVYDNEQFF.

This chain uses TRBV11-2 with TRBJ1-4; no firm D call. Germline V gene lookup returns CDR1 SGHAT and CDR2 FQNNGV. Deletions cut 5 bases from V and 2 bases from J, with 18 bases between. CDR3 length equals 17 residues. The CDR3 region is CASSKRTGLETNEKLFF. The CDR3 DNA reads TGTGCCAGCAGCAAAAGGACGGGATTAGAGACTAATGAAAAACTGTTTTTT.

The chain employs TRBV11-3 and TRBJ2-5; the D gene is possibly TRBD2 (6 bases). Germline values: CDR1 SGHNT, CDR2 YENEEA. The CDR3 is 14 amino acids. Trimming left V 0 bases short and J 7 bases short, with 12 bases between. In DNA, the CDR3 is TGTGCCAGCAGCTTAGAGGTAGCGGCGGGGACCCAGTACTTC. It translates to CASSLEVAAGTQYF. Using reference TRBV11-3 and TRBJ2-5 for the parts outside the CDR3, the full variable domain is EAGVVQSPRYKIIEKKQPVAFWCNPISGHNTLYWYLQNLGQGPELLIRYENEEAVDDSQLPKDRFSAERLKGVDSTLKIQPAELGDSAVYLCASSLEVAAGTQYFGPGTRLLVL.